The rows below give T cell receptor beta chains drawn from one sample of a study of T cell changes during pregnancy in multiple sclerosis. The data were produced by immunoSEQ multiplex PCR, yet TCRdb's version contains in-frame clones alone and is incomplete. The sample yields 60,000 to 65,000 clones, 92% seen once. The sequencing used peripheral blood, collected in the second trimester of pregnancy. Source of these receptors: a female donor in good health, enrolled as a control in a pregnancy study. CDR3s include the opening cysteine and the closing phenylalanine or tryptophan. Clone size is not always given. Where it is, it says once, few, many or a class for expanded clones.

abundance: -
j_gene: TRBJ2-7
v_gene: TRBV30
CDR3aa: CALDRGIYEQYF

abundance: -
j_gene: TRBJ2-5
v_gene: TRBV9
CDR3aa: CASSSSGAYQETQYF

abundance: few
j_gene: TRBJ1-4
v_gene: TRBV11-2
CDR3aa: CASSPGWGQASEKLFF

abundance: -
j_gene: TRBJ2-2
v_gene: TRBV19
CDR3aa: CASSTGSRKTNTGELFF

abundance: -
j_gene: TRBJ2-1
v_gene: TRBV7-8
CDR3aa: CASSLRGGWAYNEQFF

abundance: -
j_gene: TRBJ1-1
v_gene: TRBV2
CDR3aa: CASIGRLNTEAFF

abundance: -
j_gene: TRBJ2-7
v_gene: TRBV19
CDR3aa: CASSIGLAGEQYF

abundance: -
j_gene: TRBJ1-1
v_gene: TRBV30
CDR3aa: CAWSPWGGAEAFF

abundance: -
j_gene: TRBJ1-2
v_gene: TRBV7-8
CDR3aa: CASSLEPDYGYTF

abundance: -
j_gene: TRBJ2-7
v_gene: TRBV6-5
CDR3aa: CASSYGLAGLYEQYF

abundance: -
j_gene: TRBJ2-7
v_gene: TRBV28
CDR3aa: CASSSGLAVSYEQYF

abundance: -
j_gene: TRBJ2-2
v_gene: TRBV7-9
CDR3aa: CASRTRLGELFF

abundance: -
j_gene: TRBJ2-5
v_gene: TRBV15
CDR3aa: CATSRGGQGKETQYF

abundance: -
j_gene: TRBJ1-1
v_gene: TRBV10-2
CDR3aa: CASRGGPMNTEAFF

abundance: -
j_gene: TRBJ2-1
v_gene: TRBV18
CDR3aa: CASSSGGDEQFF

abundance: -
j_gene: TRBJ2-1
v_gene: TRBV14
CDR3aa: CASSQVRSAGSGNEQFF

abundance: -
j_gene: TRBJ2-7
v_gene: TRBV19
CDR3aa: CASSKTPGAKLFGQYF

abundance: -
j_gene: TRBJ2-3
v_gene: TRBV7-2
CDR3aa: CASSTGLAGSADTQYF

abundance: -
j_gene: TRBJ2-1
v_gene: TRBV30
CDR3aa: CAWSEGTSGGYNEQFF

abundance: -
j_gene: TRBJ1-6
v_gene: TRBV2
CDR3aa: CASSEGQGPLGSPLHF

abundance: -
j_gene: TRBJ1-2
v_gene: TRBV7-9
CDR3aa: CASSSYQGVVGYTF

abundance: -
j_gene: TRBJ1-1
v_gene: TRBV6-1
CDR3aa: CASSDISTGNTEAFF

abundance: -
j_gene: TRBJ1-6
v_gene: TRBV27
CDR3aa: CASSWIPGLNSPLHF

abundance: -
j_gene: TRBJ1-2
v_gene: TRBV10-3
CDR3aa: CAISEAETARGYTF

abundance: -
j_gene: TRBJ1-5
v_gene: TRBV19
CDR3aa: CASIQGRDRGIGQPQHF